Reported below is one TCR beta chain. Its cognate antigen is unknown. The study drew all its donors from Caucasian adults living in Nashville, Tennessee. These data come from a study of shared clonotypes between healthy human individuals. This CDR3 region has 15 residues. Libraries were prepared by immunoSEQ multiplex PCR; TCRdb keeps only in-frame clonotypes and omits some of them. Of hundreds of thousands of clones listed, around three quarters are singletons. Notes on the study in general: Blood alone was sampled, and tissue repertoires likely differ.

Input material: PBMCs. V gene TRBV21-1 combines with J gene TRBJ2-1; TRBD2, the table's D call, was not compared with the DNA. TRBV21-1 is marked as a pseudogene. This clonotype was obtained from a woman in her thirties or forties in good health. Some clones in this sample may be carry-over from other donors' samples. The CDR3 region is CASSVRLDFVDEQFF. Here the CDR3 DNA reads TGTGCCAGCAGCGTCCGACTAGATTTTGTAGATGAGCAGTTCTTC.